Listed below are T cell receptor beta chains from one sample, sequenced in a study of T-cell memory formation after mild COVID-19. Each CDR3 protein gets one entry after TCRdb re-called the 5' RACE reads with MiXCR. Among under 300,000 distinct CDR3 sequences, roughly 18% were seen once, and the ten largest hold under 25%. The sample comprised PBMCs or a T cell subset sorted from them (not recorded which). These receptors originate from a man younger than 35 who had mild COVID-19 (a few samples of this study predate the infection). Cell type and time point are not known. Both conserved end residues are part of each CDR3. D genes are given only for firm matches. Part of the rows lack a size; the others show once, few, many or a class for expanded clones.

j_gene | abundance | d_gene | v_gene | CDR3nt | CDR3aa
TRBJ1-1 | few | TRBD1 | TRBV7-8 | TGTGCCAGCAGCTCCTACTCCGACAGGGACATCACTGAAGCTTTCTTT | CASSSYSDRDITEAFF
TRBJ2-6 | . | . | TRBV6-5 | TGTGCCAGCAGTTACTCTGCCCCGTGGGCCAACGTCCTGACTTTC | CASSYSAPWANVLTF
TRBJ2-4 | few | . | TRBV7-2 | TGTGCCAGCAGCTACCCCGGGGGTCCCAAAAACATTCAGTACTTC | CASSYPGGPKNIQYF
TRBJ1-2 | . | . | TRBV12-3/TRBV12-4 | TGTGCCAGCGGAATAAGGGGTAACTATGGCTACACCTTC | CASGIRGNYGYTF
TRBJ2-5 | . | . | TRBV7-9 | TGTGCCAGCAGTCCGCCCCGGGAGGAGACCCAGTACTTC | CASSPPREETQYF
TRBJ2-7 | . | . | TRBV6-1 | TGTGCCAGCAGCGCCTCGGTAGAGCAGTACTTC | CASSASVEQYF
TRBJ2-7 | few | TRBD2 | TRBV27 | TGTGCCAGCAGTTTATGGAGCGGGGGGGAGTACGAGCAGTACTTC | CASSLWSGGEYEQYF
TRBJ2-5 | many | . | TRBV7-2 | TGTGCCAGCAGCTTAGTTGGGAGAGAGACCCAGTACTTC | CASSLVGRETQYF
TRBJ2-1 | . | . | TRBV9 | TGTGCCAGCAGCGGTTTAGCTGGGATTAACAATGAGCAGTTCTTC | CASSGLAGINNEQFF
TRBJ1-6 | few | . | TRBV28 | TGTGCCAGCAGTCGCGCCTTGGATTCACCCCTCCACTTT | CASSRALDSPLHF
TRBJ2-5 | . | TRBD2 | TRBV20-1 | TGCAGTGCGAGATTAGCGGGACTAGTAGTGGAGACCCAGTACTTC | CSARLAGLVVETQYF
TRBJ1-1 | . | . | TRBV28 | TGTGCCAGTAGGGCGCCCTGGAACACTGAAGCTTTCTTT | CASRAPWNTEAFF